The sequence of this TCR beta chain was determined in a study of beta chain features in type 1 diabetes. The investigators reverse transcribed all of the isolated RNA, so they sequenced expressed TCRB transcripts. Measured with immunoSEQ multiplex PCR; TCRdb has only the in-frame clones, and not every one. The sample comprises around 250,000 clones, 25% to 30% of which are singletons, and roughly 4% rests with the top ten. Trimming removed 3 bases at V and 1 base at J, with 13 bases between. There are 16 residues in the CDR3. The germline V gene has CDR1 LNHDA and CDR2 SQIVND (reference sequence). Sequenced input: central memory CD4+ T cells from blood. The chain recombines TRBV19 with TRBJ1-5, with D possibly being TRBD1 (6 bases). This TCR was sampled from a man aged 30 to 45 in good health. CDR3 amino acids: CASSMLGAVSNQPQHF. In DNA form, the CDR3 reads TGTGCCAGTAGTATGCTGGGGGCGGTAAGCAATCAGCCCCAGCATTTT.